This T cell receptor (beta chain) was documented in a study of cytomegalovirus exposure and HLA in healthy donors. The study, taken as a whole, reports: For TCR beta chains, V- and J-gene trimming was later linked to a missense DCLRE1C variant. The study designated about 180 TCR beta chains cytomegalovirus-associated.

On this clone itself: Its cognate antigen is unknown.

The study ran its PCR with 60 Vbeta and 13 Jbeta primers. Clones were sequenced by immunoSEQ multiplex PCR, and TCRdb holds only the in-frame ones, with some missing. Here the sample spans tens of thousands of clones, roughly 82% being singletons. Germline assignment: CDR1 SGHDN and CDR2 FVKESK. The CDR3 totals 13 residues. V lost 1 base to trimming and J lost 8 bases; unmatched junction nucleotides: 3. The chain is built from TRBV14 and TRBJ2-3, with 7 bases identical to TRBD1. This sequence originates from a woman aged 18-29 years in good health and CMV-seropositive. Input material: PBMCs. In DNA, the CDR3 is TGTGCCAGCAGCCAAGTCGACAGGGCTACGCAGTATTTT. It codes for CASSQVDRATQYF. The whole variable domain, filled in from reference TRBV14 and TRBJ2-3, reads EAGVTQFPSHSVIEKGQTVTLRCDPISGHDNLYWYRRVMGKEIKFLLHFVKESKQDESGMPNNRFLAERTGGTYSTLKVQPAELEDSGVYFCASSQVDRATQYFGPGTRLTVL.